One and the same sample provided the 10 T cell receptor beta chains below, sequenced in a study of T cell responses to AZD1222 COVID-19 vaccine. Clones were read by immunoSEQ multiplex PCR, and TCRdb kept only the in-frame ones, dropping some. The sample lists about 180,000 clones; about 86% were seen once. The starting material was peripheral blood, obtained on day 0 of AZD1222 vaccination. The source is an adult in good health.

The rearrangement links TRBV9 to TRBJ2-1; 7 positions agree with TRBD1. Germline V CDR1 and CDR2: SGDLS, YYNGEE. This CDR3 has 15 residues. V was pared by 4 bases and J by 1 base, with 5 bases of the junction left unmatched. CDR3 sequence reads: CASSSDRRSYNEQFF. The CDR3 nucleotides read TGTGCCAGCAGCTCGGACAGGCGATCCTACAATGAGCAGTTCTTC.

V usage is TRBV4-2 and J usage is TRBJ2-7; TRBD1 matches 9 bases. V trimming: 1 base; J trimming: 5 bases; junction bases outside the gene matches: 12. Germline lookup yields CDR1 LGHNA and CDR2 YNFKEQ. This CDR3 region has 17 residues. CDR3 in amino acids: CASSQGPKTGGGHEQYF. The CDR3 coding sequence is TGTGCCAGCAGCCAAGGGCCCAAGACAGGGGGAGGACACGAGCAGTACTTC.

This clone was counted once. The rearrangement links TRBV19 to TRBJ1-1; 7 bases agree with TRBD1. CDR1 and CDR2 (germline): LNHDA, SQIVND (reference sequence). Trimming cost V 5 bases and J 1 base; bases outside gene matches: 4. The CDR3 sequence is 14 residues long. The CDR3 reads CASSHRGKNTEAFF. CDR3 nucleotides: TGTGCCAGTAGTCACAGGGGAAAGAACACTGAAGCTTTCTTT.

The genes are TRBV4-3 and TRBJ1-4; no clear D. Trimming removed 3 bases from V and 5 bases from J, with 19 bases in between. The germline V gene has CDR1 LGHNA and CDR2 YSLEER. This CDR3 has 17 amino acids. The CDR3 loop reads CASSHAFSDGENEKLFF. The CDR3, as DNA: TGCGCCAGCAGCCATGCCTTTTCGGACGGCGAGAATGAAAAACTGTTTTTT.

The V and J genes are TRBV5-4 and TRBJ1-2; D is uncertain. In germline, CDR1 is SGHNT, CDR2 YYREEE (reference sequence). The V end was cut by 4 bases, the J end by 3 bases, with 10 bases between. The CDR3 totals 13 residues. In DNA form, the CDR3 reads TGTGCCAGCAGCCATGGGGTGGACTATGGCTACACCTTC. Amino acid sequence: CASSHGVDYGYTF.

The chain carries TRBV9 and TRBJ1-6; D gene ambiguous. CDR3 size: 14 residues. CDR1 and CDR2 (germline): SGDLS, YYNGEE. V was shortened by 0 bases and J by 6 bases, with 7 bases between the two germline ends. As DNA, the CDR3 is TGTGCCAGCAGCGTAGAGGAGGGTAATTCACCCCTCCACTTT. Translated, it gives CASSVEEGNSPLHF. Using reference TRBV9 and TRBJ1-6 for the parts outside the CDR3, the full variable domain is DSGVTQTPKHLITATGQRVTLRCSPRSGDLSVYWYQQSLDQGLQFLIQYYNGEERAKGNILERFSAQQFPDLHSELNLSSLELGDSALYFCASSVEEGNSPLHFGNGTRLTVT.

CDR3 DNA: TGTGCCAGCAGACGAGACAGGGGAGACAATCAGCCCCAGCATTTT. It is translated as CASRRDRGDNQPQHF. The chain is built from TRBV6-6 and TRBJ1-5; TRBD1 matches 8 bases. The CDR3 covers 15 residues. Losses at the gene ends were 6 bases for V and 3 bases for J; bases not matched to a gene: 7. The V gene's germline CDR1 is MNHNY and CDR2 SVGAGI (reference sequence).

The chain is built from TRBV28 and TRBJ1-1; D gene uncertain. This CDR3 is built from 14 residues. Trimming took 2 bases from V and 0 from J, leaving 7 bases between them. CDR1 and CDR2 from the germline V gene are MDHEN and SYDVKM. The CDR3 loop reads CASSLGVMNTEAFF. In DNA form, the CDR3 reads TGTGCCAGCAGTTTAGGGGTAATGAACACTGAAGCTTTCTTT.

The gene calls are TRBV6-5 and TRBJ2-4; TRBD1 aligns across 11 bases. There are 15 residues in the CDR3. Germline V gives CDR1 MNHEY, CDR2 SVGAGI. After removal of 9 bases from V and 6 bases from J, the junction contained 10 bases not matched to a gene. The CDR3 DNA sequence: TGTGCCAGTTCCCAGGACAGGGGGCTGAGAAACATTCAGTACTTC. It is translated as CASSQDRGLRNIQYF.

The rearrangement links TRBV11-2 to TRBJ1-2; TRBD1 agrees at 9 bases. Looked up from germline, CDR1 is SGHAT and CDR2 is FQNNGV. The CDR3 contains 13 residues. Trimming at V came to 6 bases and at J to 5 bases, leaving 4 bases not matched to a gene. CDR3 residues: CASRPTGGYGYTF. The CDR3 nucleotides read TGTGCCAGCAGGCCGACAGGGGGTTATGGCTACACCTTC.